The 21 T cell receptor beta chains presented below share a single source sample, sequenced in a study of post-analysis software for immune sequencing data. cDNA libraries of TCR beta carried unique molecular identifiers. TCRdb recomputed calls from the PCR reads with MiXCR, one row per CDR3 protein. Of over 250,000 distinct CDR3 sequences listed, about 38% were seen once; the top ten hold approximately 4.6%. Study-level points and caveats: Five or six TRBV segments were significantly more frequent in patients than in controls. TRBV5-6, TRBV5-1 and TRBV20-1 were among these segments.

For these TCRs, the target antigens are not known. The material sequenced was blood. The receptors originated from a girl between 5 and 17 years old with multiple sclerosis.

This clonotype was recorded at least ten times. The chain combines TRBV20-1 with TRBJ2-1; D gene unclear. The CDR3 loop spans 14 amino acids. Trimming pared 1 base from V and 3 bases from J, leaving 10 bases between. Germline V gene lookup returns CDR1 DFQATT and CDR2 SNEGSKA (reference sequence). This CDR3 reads CSARVGRLYNEQFF. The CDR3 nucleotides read TGCAGTGCTAGAGTAGGTAGGCTCTACAATGAGCAGTTCTTC.

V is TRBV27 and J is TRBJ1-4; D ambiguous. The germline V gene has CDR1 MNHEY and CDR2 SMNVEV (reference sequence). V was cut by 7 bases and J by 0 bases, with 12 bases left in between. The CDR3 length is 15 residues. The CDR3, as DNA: TGTGCCAGCATGGGTCGGTTTGCAACTAATGAAAAACTGTTTTTT. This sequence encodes CASMGRFATNEKLFF.

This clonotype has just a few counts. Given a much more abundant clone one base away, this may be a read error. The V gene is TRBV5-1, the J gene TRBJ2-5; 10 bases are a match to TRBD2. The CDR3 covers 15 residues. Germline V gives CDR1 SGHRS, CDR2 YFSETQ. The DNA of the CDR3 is TGCGCCAGCAGCTCCGAGCGGGAGGGCCGGGAGACCCGGTACTTC. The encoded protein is CASSSEREGRETRYF.

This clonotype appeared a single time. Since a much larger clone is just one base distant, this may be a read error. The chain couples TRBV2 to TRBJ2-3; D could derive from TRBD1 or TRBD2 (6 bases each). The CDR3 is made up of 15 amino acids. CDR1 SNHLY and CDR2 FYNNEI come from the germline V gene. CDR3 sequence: CTSIGGGFSTDTQYF. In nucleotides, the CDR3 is TGTACCAGCATCGGAGGGGGGTTTAGCACAGATACGCAGTATTTT.

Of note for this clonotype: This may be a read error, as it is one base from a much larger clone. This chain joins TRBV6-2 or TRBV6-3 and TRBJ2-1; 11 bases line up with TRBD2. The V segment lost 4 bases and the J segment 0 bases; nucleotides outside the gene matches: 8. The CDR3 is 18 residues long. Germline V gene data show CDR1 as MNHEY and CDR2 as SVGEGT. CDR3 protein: CASSSGASGGSSYNEQFF. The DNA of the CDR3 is TGTGCCAGCAGTTCCGGGGCTAGCGGGGGGAGCTCCTACAATGAGCAGTTCTTC.

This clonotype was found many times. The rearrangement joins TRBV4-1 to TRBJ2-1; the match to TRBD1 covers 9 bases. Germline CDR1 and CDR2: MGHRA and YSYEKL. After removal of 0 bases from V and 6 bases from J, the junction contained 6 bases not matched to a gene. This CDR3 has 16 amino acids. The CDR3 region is CASSQEPRTGANEQFF. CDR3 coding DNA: TGCGCCAGCAGCCAAGAACCCAGGACAGGGGCCAATGAGCAGTTCTTC.

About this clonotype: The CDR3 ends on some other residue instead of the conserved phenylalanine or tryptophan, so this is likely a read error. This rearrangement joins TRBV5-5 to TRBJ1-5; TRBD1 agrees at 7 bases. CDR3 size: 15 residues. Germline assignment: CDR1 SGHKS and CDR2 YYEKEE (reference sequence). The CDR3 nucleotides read TGTGCCGGCAGTTCAGGACAGGCAGTTCATCAGCCCCAGCATGTT. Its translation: CAGSSGQAVHQPQHV.

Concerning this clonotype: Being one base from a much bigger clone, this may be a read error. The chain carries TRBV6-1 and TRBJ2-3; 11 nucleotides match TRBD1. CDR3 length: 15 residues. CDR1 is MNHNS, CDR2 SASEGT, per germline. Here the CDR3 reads CASSFFGQGADSQYF. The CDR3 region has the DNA TGTGCCAGCAGCTTCTTTGGACAGGGGGCAGATTCGCAGTATTTT.

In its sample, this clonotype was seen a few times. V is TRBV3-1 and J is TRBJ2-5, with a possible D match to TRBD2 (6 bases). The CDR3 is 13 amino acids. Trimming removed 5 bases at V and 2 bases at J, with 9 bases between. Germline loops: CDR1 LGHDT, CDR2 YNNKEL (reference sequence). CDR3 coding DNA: TGTGCCAGCAGCGGGGGGAGGCAAGAGACCCAGTACTTC. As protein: CASSGGRQETQYF.

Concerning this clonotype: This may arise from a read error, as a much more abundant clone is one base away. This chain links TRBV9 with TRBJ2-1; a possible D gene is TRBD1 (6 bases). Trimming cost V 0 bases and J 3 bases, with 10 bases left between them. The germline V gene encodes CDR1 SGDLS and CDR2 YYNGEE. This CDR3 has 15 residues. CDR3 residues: CASSVGTDLYNEQFF. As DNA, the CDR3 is TGTGCCAGCAGCGTAGGGACAGACCTCTACAATGAGCAGTTCTTC.

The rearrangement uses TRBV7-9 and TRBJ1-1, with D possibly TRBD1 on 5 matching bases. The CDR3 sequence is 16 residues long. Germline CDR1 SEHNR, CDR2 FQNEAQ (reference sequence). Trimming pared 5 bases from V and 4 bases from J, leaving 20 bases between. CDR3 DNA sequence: TGTGCCAGCAGCCGGGGCCCACCCAGGGAGGGCACTGAAGCTTTCTTT. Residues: CASSRGPPREGTEAFF.

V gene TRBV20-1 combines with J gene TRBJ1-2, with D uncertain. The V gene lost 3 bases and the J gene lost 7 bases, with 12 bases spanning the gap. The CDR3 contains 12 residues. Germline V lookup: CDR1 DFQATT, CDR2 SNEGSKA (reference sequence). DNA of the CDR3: TGCAGTGCTAGTCCTCTCGCTGGTGGCTACACCTTC. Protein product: CSASPLAGGYTF.

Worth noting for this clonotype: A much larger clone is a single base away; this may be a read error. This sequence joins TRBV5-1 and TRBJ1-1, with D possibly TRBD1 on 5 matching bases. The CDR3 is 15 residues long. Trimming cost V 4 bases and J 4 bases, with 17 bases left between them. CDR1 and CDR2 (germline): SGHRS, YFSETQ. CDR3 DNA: TGCGCCAGCAGCCCTGGGGTGTCAACAGGCACTGAAGCTTTCTTT. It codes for CASSPGVSTGTEAFF.

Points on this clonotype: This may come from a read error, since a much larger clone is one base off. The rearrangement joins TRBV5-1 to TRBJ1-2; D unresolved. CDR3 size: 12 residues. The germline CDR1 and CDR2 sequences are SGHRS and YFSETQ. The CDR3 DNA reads TGCGCCAGCAGCTTCGAGACATATGACTACACCTTC. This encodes CASSFETYDYTF.

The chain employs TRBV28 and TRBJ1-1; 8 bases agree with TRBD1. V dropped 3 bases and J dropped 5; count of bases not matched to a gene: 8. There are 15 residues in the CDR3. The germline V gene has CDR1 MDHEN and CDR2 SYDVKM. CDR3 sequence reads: CASSFGQGAGTEAFF. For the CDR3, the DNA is TGTGCCAGCAGTTTCGGTCAGGGGGCTGGGACTGAAGCTTTCTTT.

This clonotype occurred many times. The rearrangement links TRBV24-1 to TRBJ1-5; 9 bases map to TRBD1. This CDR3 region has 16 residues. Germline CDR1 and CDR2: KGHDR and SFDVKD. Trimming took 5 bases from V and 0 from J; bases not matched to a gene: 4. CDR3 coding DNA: TGTGCCACCAGTGGGAGACAGGGGGATAGCAATCAGCCCCAGCATTTT. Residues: CATSGRQGDSNQPQHF.

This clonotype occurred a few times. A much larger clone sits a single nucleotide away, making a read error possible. DNA of the CDR3: TGTGCCAGCAGCTCCTACTGGGGCGAGCAGTACTTC. This codes for CASSSYWGEQYF. V gene TRBV5-6 combines with J gene TRBJ2-5, with unresolved D. The J call is in doubt because the DNA end fits TRBJ2-7 better. The germline gives CDR1 SGHDT, CDR2 YYEEEE. The CDR3 is 12 amino acids.

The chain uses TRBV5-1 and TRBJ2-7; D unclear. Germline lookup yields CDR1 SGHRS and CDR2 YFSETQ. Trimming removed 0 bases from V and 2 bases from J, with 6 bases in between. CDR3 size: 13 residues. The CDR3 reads CASSLAAAYEQYF. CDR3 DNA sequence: TGCGCCAGCAGCTTGGCCGCCGCCTACGAGCAGTACTTC.

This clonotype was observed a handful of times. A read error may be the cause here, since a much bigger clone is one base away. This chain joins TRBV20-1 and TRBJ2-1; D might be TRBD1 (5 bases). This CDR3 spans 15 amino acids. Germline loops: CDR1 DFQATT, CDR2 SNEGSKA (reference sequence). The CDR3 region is CSVRDSLKGRTRQFF. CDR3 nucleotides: TGCAGTGTTAGAGATTCCCTGAAGGGGCGGACCAGGCAGTTCTTC.

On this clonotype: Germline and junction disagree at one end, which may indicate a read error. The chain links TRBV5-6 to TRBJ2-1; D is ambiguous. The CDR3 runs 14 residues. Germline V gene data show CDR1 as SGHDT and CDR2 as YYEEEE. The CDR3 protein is CASSLRPLEETQFF. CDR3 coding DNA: TGCGCCAGTAGCTTGAGGCCGCTGGAAGAGACCCAGTTCTTC.

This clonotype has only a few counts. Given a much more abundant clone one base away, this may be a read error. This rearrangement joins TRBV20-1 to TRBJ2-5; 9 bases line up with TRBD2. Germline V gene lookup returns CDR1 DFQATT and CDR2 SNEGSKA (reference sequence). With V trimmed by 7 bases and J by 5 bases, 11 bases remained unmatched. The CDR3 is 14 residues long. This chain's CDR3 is CSVSWRGGPETQYF. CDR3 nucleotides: TGCAGTGTTAGCTGGCGGGGGGGCCCTGAGACCCAGTACTTC.